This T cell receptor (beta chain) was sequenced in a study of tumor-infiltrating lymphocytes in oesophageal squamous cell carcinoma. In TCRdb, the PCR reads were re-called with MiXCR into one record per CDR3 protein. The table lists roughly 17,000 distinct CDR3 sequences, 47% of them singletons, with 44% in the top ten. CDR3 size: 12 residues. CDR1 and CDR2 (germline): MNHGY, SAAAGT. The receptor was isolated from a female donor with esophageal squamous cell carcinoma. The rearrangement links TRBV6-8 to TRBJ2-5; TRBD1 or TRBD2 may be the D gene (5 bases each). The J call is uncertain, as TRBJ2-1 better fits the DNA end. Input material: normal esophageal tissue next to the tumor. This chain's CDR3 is CASSNMGDTQFF. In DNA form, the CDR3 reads TGTGCCAGCAGTAACATGGGGGATACGCAGTTCTTC.